Below, 16 T cell receptor beta chains from the same sample are listed, as sequenced in a study of cytomegalovirus exposure and HLA in healthy donors. Primers for the PCR totalled 60 Vbeta and 13 Jbeta. Only in-frame clones appear in the TCRdb table, and some are missing; sequencing was by immunoSEQ multiplex PCR. This table has some 140,000 clones, just under 80% appearing once. Sequenced material: PBMCs. These receptors were taken from a male donor in good health and CMV-seronegative.

V and J are TRBV30 and TRBJ2-7; 9 bases align to TRBD1. The CDR3 sequence is 15 residues long. With 0 bases clipped from V and 4 bases from J, the junction kept 7 bases outside the gene matches. Germline loops: CDR1 GTSNPN, CDR2 SVGIG (reference sequence). CDR3 DNA sequence: TGTGCCTGGAGTGTACTAAACAGGGGGCGGTACGAGCAGTACTTC. This encodes CAWSVLNRGRYEQYF.

The V and J genes are TRBV5-6 and TRBJ2-5; 7 positions match TRBD2. Gene TRBJ2-7 matches the end of the DNA better, so the J call may be wrong. This CDR3 is 13 amino acids long. From germline, CDR1 is SGHDT and CDR2 YYEEEE. CDR3 residues: CASSQGLPYEQYF. The DNA for the CDR3 is TGTGCCAGCAGCCAGGGACTACCTTACGAGCAGTACTTC.

This chain connects TRBV6-5 to TRBJ1-2, with TRBD1 matching 7 bases. There are 14 residues in the CDR3. CDR1 and CDR2 (germline): MNHEY, SVGAGI. V lost 4 bases, J lost 8 bases, and 10 bases stayed unmatched. This chain's CDR3 is CASSSPKTGYGYTF. DNA for the CDR3: TGTGCCAGCAGTTCCCCCAAGACAGGGTACGGCTACACCTTC.

V and J are TRBV9 and TRBJ1-3, with D perhaps TRBD1 (5 bases). The CDR3 totals 15 residues. Germline assignment: CDR1 SGDLS and CDR2 YYNGEE. Trimming took off 3 bases at V and 0 bases at J, with 10 bases between the two ends. The CDR3 region has the DNA TGTGCCAGCAGCGATCAGGGTGCCTCTGGAAACACCATATATTTT. Amino acids: CASSDQGASGNTIYF. The full variable domain, with the rest looked up from reference TRBV9 and TRBJ1-3, is DSGVTQTPKHLITATGQRVTLRCSPRSGDLSVYWYQQSLDQGLQFLIQYYNGEERAKGNILERFSAQQFPDLHSELNLSSLELGDSALYFCASSDQGASGNTIYFGEGSWLTVV.

This sequence joins TRBV27 and TRBJ1-1; the D gene is possibly TRBD1 (5 bases). Deletions cut 2 bases from V and 7 bases from J, with 11 bases between. This CDR3 spans 13 amino acids. Germline V CDR1 and CDR2: MNHEY, SMNVEV (reference sequence). CDR3 in DNA: TGTGCCAGCAGTTTACTGGGGGGGGGTGAAGCTTTCTTT. Translation gives CASSLLGGGEAFF.

Comments on this clone: Other DNA sequences within the sample encode an identical CDR3. The chain carries TRBV5-1 and TRBJ2-5, with 9 bases lining up with TRBD2. The germline V gene encodes CDR1 SGHRS and CDR2 YFSETQ. The trim removed 4 bases at V and 4 bases at J, leaving 8 bases unmatched. The CDR3 runs 15 residues. The CDR3 DNA is TGCGCCAGCAGCGACCCAGCGGGGGGCGGAGAGACCCAGTACTTC. It specifies CASSDPAGGGETQYF.

The chain carries TRBV19 and TRBJ1-5, with 7 bases matching TRBD1. This CDR3 spans 17 amino acids. Trimming took 7 bases from V and 2 from J; bases not matched to a gene: 14. Per the germline V gene, CDR1 is LNHDA and CDR2 is SQIVND (reference sequence). The CDR3 sequence is CASKWIDAGGGNQPQHF. CDR3 bases: TGTGCCAGTAAATGGATCGACGCAGGGGGTGGCAATCAGCCCCAGCATTTT.

The J gene is TRBJ2-3, the V gene TRBV9, with D perhaps TRBD2 (6 bases). Germline assignment: CDR1 SGDLS and CDR2 YYNGEE. This CDR3 region has 14 residues. The V end was cut by 3 bases, the J end by 8 bases, with 16 bases between. The CDR3 DNA sequence: TGTGCCAGCAGCGGAGAGTGGGGCGGGGCTACGCAGTATTTT. Amino acid sequence: CASSGEWGGATQYF.

The V call is TRBV4-1, the J call TRBJ2-5, with a weak D call TRBD2 (5 bases). Trimming took off 4 bases at V and 2 bases at J, with 14 bases between the two ends. There are 15 residues in the CDR3. The germline V gene encodes CDR1 MGHRA and CDR2 YSYEKL. The DNA of the CDR3 is TGCGCCAGCAGCCTCCGACAACGGACTCAAGAGACCCAGTACTTC. It is translated as CASSLRQRTQETQYF.

The chain recombines TRBV15 with TRBJ1-5, with 7 bases aligning to TRBD1. The CDR3 consists of 13 residues. Germline trimming cut 8 bases from V and 7 bases from J; bases unmatched to any gene: 8. Germline lookup yields CDR1 LNHNV and CDR2 YYDKDF (reference sequence). CDR3 loop: CATLGTAGQPQHF. For the CDR3, the DNA is TGTGCCACCCTCGGGACAGCAGGCCAGCCCCAGCATTTT. Full variable domain (missing parts from reference TRBV15 and TRBJ1-5): DAMVIQNPRYQVTQFGKPVTLSCSQTLNHNVMYWYQQKSSQAPKLLFHYYDKDFNNEADTPDNFQSRRPNTSFCFLDIRSPGLGDTAMYLCATLGTAGQPQHFGDGTRLSIL.

V usage is TRBV18 and J usage is TRBJ1-3, with D possibly being TRBD1 (6 bases). Germline V CDR1 and CDR2: KGHSH, LQKENI. Trimming left V 6 bases short and J 2 bases short, with 11 bases between. This CDR3 comprises 14 residues. CDR3 nucleotide sequence: TGTGCCAGCTCCCGCGGACAGACTGGAAACACCATATATTTT. This gives the protein CASSRGQTGNTIYF.

The chain is built from TRBV6-1 and TRBJ1-5, with 9 positions matching TRBD1. CDR3 size: 13 residues. V lost 6 bases and J lost 5; bases outside the gene matches: 2. Germline-derived CDR1 and CDR2 are MNHNS and SASEGT. CDR3 sequence reads: CASSRDRDQPQHF. The CDR3 DNA follows: TGTGCCAGCAGCCGGGACAGGGATCAGCCCCAGCATTTT.

The CDR3 sequence: CAISGSSGGQETQYF. The CDR3 coding sequence is TGTGCCATCAGTGGTAGTAGCGGGGGACAAGAGACCCAGTACTTC. This sequence joins TRBV10-3 and TRBJ2-5, with 9 bases lining up with TRBD2. With 4 bases clipped from V and 2 bases from J, the junction kept 5 bases outside the gene matches. From germline, CDR1 is ENHRY and CDR2 SYGVKD. This CDR3 contains 15 residues.

This chain joins TRBV11-2 and TRBJ2-2; D remains ambiguous. Trimming left V 5 bases short and J 4 bases short, with 8 bases between. Germline V gene lookup returns CDR1 SGHAT and CDR2 FQNNGV. CDR3 length: 13 amino acids. The CDR3 spells CASSPLSTGELFF. CDR3 DNA sequence: TGTGCCAGCAGCCCCCTTTCCACCGGGGAGCTGTTTTTT.

This clone was counted a few times. The chain has TRBV11-3 and TRBJ1-1, with TRBD1 matching 7 bases. V shed 5 bases, J shed 11 bases, and the junction held 5 bases outside the gene matches. Germline V gene data show CDR1 as SGHNT and CDR2 as YENEEA. The CDR3 consists of 11 residues. The CDR3 sequence: CASSGPGGAFF. The CDR3 coding sequence is TGTGCCAGCAGCGGCCCAGGGGGTGCTTTCTTT.

The chain couples TRBV27 to TRBJ2-5, with 13 bases identical to TRBD2. CDR3 length: 15 residues. Germline-derived CDR1 and CDR2 are MNHEY and SMNVEV (reference sequence). V shed 6 bases, J shed 5 bases, and the junction held 6 bases outside the gene matches. CDR3 sequence: CASSPGLAGWETQYF. The CDR3 nucleotides read TGTGCCAGCAGCCCGGGACTAGCGGGGTGGGAGACCCAGTACTTC.